Below are 9 T cell receptor beta chains sequenced from a single sample in a study of blood T cell repertoires in COVID-19. Libraries were prepared by immunoSEQ multiplex PCR; TCRdb keeps only in-frame clonotypes and omits some of them. The sample records about 56,000 clones, 84% being singletons. Sequenced material: peripheral blood. Source of these receptors: a woman older than 75 with acute or convalescent COVID-19.

J is TRBJ1-4 and V is TRBV15; D remains ambiguous. Per germline, CDR1 LNHNV and CDR2 YYDKDF (reference sequence). The V end lost 3 bases, the J end lost 7 bases, and 12 bases lay between the germline ends. The CDR3 loop spans 14 amino acids. CDR3: CATSSPGSSEKLFF. In DNA form, the CDR3 reads TGTGCCACCAGCAGTCCGGGTTCGAGTGAAAAACTGTTTTTT.

This chain links TRBV5-5 with TRBJ1-2; D gene unclear. The germline V and J ends were trimmed by 3 bases and 8 bases, with 11 bases remaining between them. The germline V gene encodes CDR1 SGHKS and CDR2 YYEKEE (reference sequence). The CDR3 has 12 residues. The CDR3 nucleotides are TGTGCCAGCAGCTCCTCGACATCAGGCTACACCTTC. The encoded protein is CASSSSTSGYTF.

This sequence joins TRBV27 and TRBJ2-1, with 8 bases identical to TRBD2. From germline, CDR1 is MNHEY and CDR2 SMNVEV (reference sequence). J gave up 9 bases and V 0 bases, and 10 bases lay outside the gene matches. The CDR3 consists of 16 residues. Here the CDR3 reads CASSLSASGGWGEQFF. The CDR3 DNA is TGTGCCAGCAGTTTATCGGCAAGCGGGGGTTGGGGTGAGCAGTTCTTC.

The rearrangement uses TRBV4-2 and TRBJ2-1; 11 positions match TRBD2. The germline CDR1 and CDR2 sequences are LGHNA and YNFKEQ. The CDR3 extends over 15 amino acids. V lost 4 bases and J lost 10; bases outside the gene matches: 9. CDR3 nucleotide sequence: TGTGCCAGCAGCCTTTTAGCGGGGGGGCAGGGCGAGCAGTTCTTC. It yields the protein CASSLLAGGQGEQFF.

The chain recombines TRBV6-6 with TRBJ1-6, with a possible D match to TRBD1 (5 bases). Per germline, CDR1 MNHNY and CDR2 SVGAGI (reference sequence). The CDR3 contains 15 residues. V was clipped by 1 base and J by 10 bases, with 14 bases between them. The CDR3 DNA reads as TGTGCCAGCAGTTACTTTAGGGGAGGAGGATCACCCCTCCACTTT. It yields the protein CASSYFRGGGSPLHF.

The chain uses TRBV14 and TRBJ1-6; the match to TRBD1 covers 9 bases. CDR3 length equals 16 residues. CDR1 is SGHDN and CDR2 is FVKESK in the germline V gene. V trimming: 5 bases; J trimming: 10 bases; junction bases outside the gene matches: 12. CDR3 nucleotides: TGTGCCAGCAGCTTACGACCGGGACAGGGAAGGTCACCCCTCCACTTT. It yields the protein CASSLRPGQGRSPLHF.

This sequence joins TRBV18 and TRBJ2-4; TRBD1 might be the D (6 bases). V lost 2 bases, J lost 5 bases, and 7 bases lay in between. This CDR3 region has 13 residues. Germline V CDR1 and CDR2: KGHSH, LQKENI. The DNA of the CDR3 is TGTGCCAGCTCACCAAACAGGGAAAACATTCAGTACTTC. Its protein is CASSPNRENIQYF. The full variable domain, rest sourced from reference TRBV18 and TRBJ2-4, is NAGVMQNPRHLVRRRGQEARLRCSPMKGHSHVYWYRQLPEEGLKFMVYLQKENIIDESGMPKERFSAEFPKEGPSILRIQQVVRGDSAAYFCASSPNRENIQYFGAGTRLSVL.

The V gene is TRBV6-5, the J gene TRBJ1-1, with D unclear. The CDR3 has 15 amino acids. Germline CDR1 MNHEY, CDR2 SVGAGI. V lost 7 bases to trimming and J lost 0 bases, with 15 bases between them. CDR3 in amino acids: CASNAQRLMNTEAFF. The DNA for the CDR3 is TGTGCCAGCAACGCTCAGAGACTGATGAACACTGAAGCTTTCTTT.

The chain combines TRBV3-1 (or the pseudogene TRBV3-2) with TRBJ1-1; D is unresolved. The CDR3 length is 12 residues. Germline V lookup: CDR1 LGHDT, CDR2 YNNKEL (reference sequence). Trimming removed 2 bases from V and 8 bases from J, with 9 bases in between. CDR3 amino acids: CASSQMGREAFF. For the CDR3, the DNA is TGTGCCAGCAGCCAAATGGGCAGGGAAGCTTTCTTT.